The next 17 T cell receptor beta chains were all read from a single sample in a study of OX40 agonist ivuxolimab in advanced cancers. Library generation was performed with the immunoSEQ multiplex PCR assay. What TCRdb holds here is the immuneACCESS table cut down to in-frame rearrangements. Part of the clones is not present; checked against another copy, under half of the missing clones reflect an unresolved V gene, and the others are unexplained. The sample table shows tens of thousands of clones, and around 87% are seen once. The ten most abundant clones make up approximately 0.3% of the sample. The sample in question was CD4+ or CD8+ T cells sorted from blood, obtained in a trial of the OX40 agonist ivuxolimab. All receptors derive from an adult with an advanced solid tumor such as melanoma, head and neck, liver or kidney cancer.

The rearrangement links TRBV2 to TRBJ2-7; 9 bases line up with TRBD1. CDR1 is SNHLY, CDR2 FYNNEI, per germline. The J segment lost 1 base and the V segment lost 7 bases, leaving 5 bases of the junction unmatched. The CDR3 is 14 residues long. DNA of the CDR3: TGTGCCAGCACGGGACAGGGTGGTTCCTACGAGCAGTACTTC. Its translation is CASTGQGGSYEQYF.

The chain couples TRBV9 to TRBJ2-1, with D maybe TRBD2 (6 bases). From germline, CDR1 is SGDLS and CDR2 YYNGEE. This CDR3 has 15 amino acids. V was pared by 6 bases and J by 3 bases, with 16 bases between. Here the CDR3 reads CASTPEGGIYNEQFF. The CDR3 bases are TGTGCCAGCACCCCCGAGGGCGGGATCTACAATGAGCAGTTCTTC.

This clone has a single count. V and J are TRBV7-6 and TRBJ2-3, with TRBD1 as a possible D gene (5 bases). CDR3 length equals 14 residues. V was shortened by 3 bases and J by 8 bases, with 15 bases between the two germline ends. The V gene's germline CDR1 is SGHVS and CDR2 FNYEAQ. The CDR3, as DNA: TGTGCCAGCAGCTTCAGGGCCCAATTGACTACGCAGTATTTT. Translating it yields CASSFRAQLTTQYF.

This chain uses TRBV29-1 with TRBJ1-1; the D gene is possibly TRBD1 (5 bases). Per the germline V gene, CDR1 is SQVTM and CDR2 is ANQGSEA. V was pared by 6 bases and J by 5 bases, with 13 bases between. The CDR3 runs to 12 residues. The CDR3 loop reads CSVGDRQTEAFF. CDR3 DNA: TGCAGCGTGGGGGACCGGCAAACTGAAGCTTTCTTT.

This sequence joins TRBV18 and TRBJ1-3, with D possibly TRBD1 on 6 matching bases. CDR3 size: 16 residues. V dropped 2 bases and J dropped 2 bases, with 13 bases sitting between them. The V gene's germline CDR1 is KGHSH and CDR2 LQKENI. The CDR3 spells CASSPSGQITGNTIYF. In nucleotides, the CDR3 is TGTGCCAGCTCACCATCGGGACAAATTACTGGAAACACCATATATTTT. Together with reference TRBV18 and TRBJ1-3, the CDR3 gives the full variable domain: NAGVMQNPRHLVRRRGQEARLRCSPMKGHSHVYWYRQLPEEGLKFMVYLQKENIIDESGMPKERFSAEFPKEGPSILRIQQVVRGDSAAYFCASSPSGQITGNTIYFGEGSWLTVV.

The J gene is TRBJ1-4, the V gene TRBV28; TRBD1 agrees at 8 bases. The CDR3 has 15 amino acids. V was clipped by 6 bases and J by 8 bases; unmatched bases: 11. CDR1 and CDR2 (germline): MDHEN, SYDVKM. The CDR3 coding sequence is TGTGCCAGCAGACCCACGGCAGGGGGCAAGGAAAAACTGTTTTTT. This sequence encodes CASRPTAGGKEKLFF.

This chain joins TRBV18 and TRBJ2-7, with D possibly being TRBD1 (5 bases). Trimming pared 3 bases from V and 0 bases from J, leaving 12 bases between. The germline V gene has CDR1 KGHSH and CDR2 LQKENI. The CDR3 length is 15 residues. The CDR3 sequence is CASSPLQAASYEQYF. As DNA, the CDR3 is TGTGCCAGCTCACCGCTACAGGCGGCCTCCTACGAGCAGTACTTC. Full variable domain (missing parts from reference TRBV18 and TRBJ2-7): NAGVMQNPRHLVRRRGQEARLRCSPMKGHSHVYWYRQLPEEGLKFMVYLQKENIIDESGMPKERFSAEFPKEGPSILRIQQVVRGDSAAYFCASSPLQAASYEQYFGPGTRLTVT.

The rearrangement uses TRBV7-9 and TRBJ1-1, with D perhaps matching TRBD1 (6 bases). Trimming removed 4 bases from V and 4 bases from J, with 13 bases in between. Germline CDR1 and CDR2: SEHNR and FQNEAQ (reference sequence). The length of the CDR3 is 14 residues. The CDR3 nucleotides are TGTGCCAGCAGCTCCACAGGGAAAGGCACTGAAGCTTTCTTT. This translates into CASSSTGKGTEAFF.

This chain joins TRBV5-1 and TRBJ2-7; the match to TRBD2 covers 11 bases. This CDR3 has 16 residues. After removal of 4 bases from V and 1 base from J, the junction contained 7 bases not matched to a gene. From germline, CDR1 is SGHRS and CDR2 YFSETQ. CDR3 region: CASSPGGLADSYEQYV. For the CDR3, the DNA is TGCGCCAGCAGCCCAGGGGGACTAGCGGATTCCTACGAGCAGTACGTC.

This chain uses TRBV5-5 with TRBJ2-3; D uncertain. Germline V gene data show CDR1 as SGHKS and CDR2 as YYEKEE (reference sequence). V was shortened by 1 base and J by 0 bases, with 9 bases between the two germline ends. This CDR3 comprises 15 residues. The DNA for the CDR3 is TGTGCCAGCAGCTTGCGGTGGCACAGCACAGATACGCAGTATTTT. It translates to CASSLRWHSTDTQYF.

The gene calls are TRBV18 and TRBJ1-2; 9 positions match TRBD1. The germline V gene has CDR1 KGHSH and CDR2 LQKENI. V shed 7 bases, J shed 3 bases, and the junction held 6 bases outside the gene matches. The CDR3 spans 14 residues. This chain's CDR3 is CASFADRGDYGYTF. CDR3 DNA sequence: TGTGCCAGCTTCGCGGACAGGGGCGACTATGGCTACACCTTC.

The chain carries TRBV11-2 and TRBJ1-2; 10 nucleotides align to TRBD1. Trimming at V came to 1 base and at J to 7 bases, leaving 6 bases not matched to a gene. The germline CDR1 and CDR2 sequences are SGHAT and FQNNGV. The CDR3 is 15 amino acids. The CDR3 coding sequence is TGTGCCAGCAGCTTAGCCGGGACAGGGGCGGCTGGCTACACCTTC. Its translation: CASSLAGTGAAGYTF.

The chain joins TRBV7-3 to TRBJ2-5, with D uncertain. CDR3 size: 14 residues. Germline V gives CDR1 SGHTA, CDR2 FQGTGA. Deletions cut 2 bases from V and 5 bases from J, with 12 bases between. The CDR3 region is CASSLGLMGETQYF. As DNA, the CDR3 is TGTGCCAGCAGCTTAGGGTTGATGGGGGAGACCCAGTACTTC.

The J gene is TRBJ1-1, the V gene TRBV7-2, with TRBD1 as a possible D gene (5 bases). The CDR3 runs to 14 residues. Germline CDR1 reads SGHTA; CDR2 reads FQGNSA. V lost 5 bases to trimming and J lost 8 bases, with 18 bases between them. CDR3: CASSPWTRDGEAFF. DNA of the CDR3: TGTGCCAGCAGCCCCTGGACCCGGGACGGCGAAGCTTTCTTT.

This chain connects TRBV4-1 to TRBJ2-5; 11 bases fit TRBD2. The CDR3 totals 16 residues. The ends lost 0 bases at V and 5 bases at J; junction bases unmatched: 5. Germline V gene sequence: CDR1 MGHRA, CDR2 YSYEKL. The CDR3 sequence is CASSQELAGDGETQYF. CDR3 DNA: TGCGCCAGCAGCCAAGAACTAGCGGGGGATGGGGAGACCCAGTACTTC.

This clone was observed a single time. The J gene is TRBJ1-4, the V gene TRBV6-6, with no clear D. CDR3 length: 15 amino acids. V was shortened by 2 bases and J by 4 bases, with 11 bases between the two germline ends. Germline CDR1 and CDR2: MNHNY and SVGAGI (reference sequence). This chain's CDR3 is CASSYVGRGNEKLFF. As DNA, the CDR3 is TGTGCCAGCAGTTACGTAGGACGCGGTAATGAAAAACTGTTTTTT.

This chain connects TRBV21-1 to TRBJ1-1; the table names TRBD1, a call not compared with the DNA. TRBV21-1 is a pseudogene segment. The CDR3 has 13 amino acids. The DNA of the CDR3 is TGTGCCAGCAGCATTGCTACAGGGGCGGTAGCTTTCTTT. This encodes CASSIATGAVAFF.